One sample yielded the 17 T cell receptor beta chains listed below, sequenced in a study of breast tumors, draining lymph nodes, adjacent tissues (dated by TCRdb to 2016 to 2017). The lymph node samples were taken from the axillary draining lymph nodes of breast cancer patients. The protocol used for the library was multiplex PCR. This sample was sequenced with an Illumina HiSeq 2000. TCRdb reprocessing: public reads trimmed at Q25 with fastp, clones called with MiXCR, in-frame beta chains kept. Entries that share a CDR3 protein sequence are merged under the most common genes and DNA. The sample data list about 180,000 distinct CDR3 sequences, and around a third of these were observed just once. The ten largest clones add up to 3.8% of the sample. The sequenced sample was axillary lymph node tissue. These receptors originate from a female donor with breast cancer. Some clones in this sample may be carry-over from other donors' samples.

This clonotype was seen ten or more times. The V gene is TRBV20-1, the J gene TRBJ1-2; TRBD1 matches at 7 bases. This CDR3 region has 13 residues. Germline assignment: CDR1 DFQATT and CDR2 SNEGSKA (reference sequence). V shed 3 bases and J 8 bases; nucleotides not matched to a gene: 9. For the CDR3, the DNA is TGCAGTGCTAGTTATGGCAGGGGGAGAGGCTACACCTTC. Encoded protein: CSASYGRGRGYTF.

This clonotype came up many times. The rearrangement joins TRBV3-1 to TRBJ1-2; D perhaps matches TRBD1 (6 bases). Germline V gene data show CDR1 as LGHDT and CDR2 as YNNKEL (reference sequence). The CDR3 is 14 residues long. The V and J ends lost 0 bases and 5 bases respectively, with 10 bases between them. The CDR3 coding sequence is TGTGCCAGCAGCCAAGATAACAGGGCATATGGCTACACCTTC. Encoded protein: CASSQDNRAYGYTF.

With regard to this clonotype: Here the CDR3 omits its conserved ending phenylalanine or tryptophan, so a read error is the likely source. Because the CDR3's place on the DNA is in doubt, the DNA is left out and the CDR3 is given as listed by TCRdb. The chain combines TRBV11-2 with TRBJ2-7. Both ends counted, the CDR3 spans 13 residues. Germline CDR1 and CDR2: SGHAT and FQNNGV. CDR3 in amino acids: CASSLPVPTSSTS.

This clonotype was seen ten or more times. CDR3 sequence reads: CASSIVEGVGNIQYF. In DNA, the CDR3 is TGTGCCAGTAGTATTGTCGAGGGGGTCGGAAACATTCAGTACTTC. The V and J genes are TRBV19 and TRBJ2-4, with a possible D match to TRBD1 (6 bases). Trimming cost V 3 bases and J 6 bases, with 15 bases left between them. The CDR3 extends over 15 amino acids. CDR1 and CDR2 from the germline V gene are LNHDA and SQIVND (reference sequence).

This clonotype was recorded at least ten times. The chain has TRBV10-3 and TRBJ1-2, with TRBD1 matching 9 bases. The trim removed 6 bases at V and 7 bases at J, leaving 9 bases unmatched. Germline V gives CDR1 ENHRY, CDR2 SYGVKD. There are 14 residues in the CDR3. The CDR3 sequence: CAIRGDRVMSGYTF. The CDR3 DNA reads TGTGCCATCAGGGGGGACAGGGTGATGTCTGGCTACACCTTC.

The gene calls are TRBV9 and TRBJ2-3; 8 nucleotides line up with TRBD2. Germline V gene sequence: CDR1 SGDLS, CDR2 YYNGEE. The J segment lost 11 bases and the V segment lost 3 bases, leaving 14 bases of the junction unmatched. CDR3 length equals 15 residues. The DNA for the CDR3 is TGTGCCAGCAGCGCGGATAGCGGGGTCTACAATGAGCAGTATTTT. It specifies CASSADSGVYNEQYF.

This clonotype was seen repeatedly, ten times or more. The rearrangement links TRBV6-5 to TRBJ2-5; D perhaps matches TRBD2 (6 bases). The CDR3 has 15 amino acids. Trimming cost V 4 bases and J 5 bases, with 17 bases left between them. CDR1 is MNHEY, CDR2 SVGAGI, per germline. CDR3 coding DNA: TGTGCCAGCAGTTTAAGGGCAGGAGGGCGGGAGACCCAGTACTTC. Its protein product is CASSLRAGGRETQYF.

This clonotype was detected many times. The V and J genes are TRBV9 and TRBJ2-1; unclear D gene. Trimming left V 0 bases short and J 0 bases short, with 7 bases between. The CDR3 has 15 amino acids. The germline CDR1 and CDR2 sequences are SGDLS and YYNGEE. This CDR3 is CASSVGAGSYNEQFF. The CDR3 nucleotides are TGTGCCAGCAGCGTAGGGGCAGGCTCCTACAATGAGCAGTTCTTC.

This clonotype was counted ten times or more. This chain connects TRBV29-1 to TRBJ1-1, with a possible D match to TRBD1 (6 bases). There are 15 residues in the CDR3. Germline V gene sequence: CDR1 SQVTM, CDR2 ANQGSEA. Trimming shortened V by 0 bases and J by 1 base, and 12 bases separated the two germline ends. CDR3 sequence reads: CSVEDEGGTNTEAFF. Here the CDR3 DNA reads TGCAGCGTTGAAGATGAGGGGGGGACGAACACTGAAGCTTTCTTT.

This clonotype was recorded at least ten times. DNA for the CDR3: TGCGCCAGCAGCCAAGATCGGGGGGGCATAGATACGCAGTATTTT. As protein: CASSQDRGGIDTQYF. V usage is TRBV4-1 and J usage is TRBJ2-3; 8 nucleotides line up with TRBD2. Per germline, CDR1 MGHRA and CDR2 YSYEKL. The CDR3 contains 15 residues. V was pared by 0 bases and J by 5 bases, with 4 bases of the junction left unmatched.

Many counts were recorded for this clonotype. The chain employs TRBV19 and TRBJ1-5; D not certain. Germline V gene lookup returns CDR1 LNHDA and CDR2 SQIVND (reference sequence). V lost 3 bases and J 7 bases, leaving 10 bases between the germline ends. The CDR3 runs to 13 residues. The CDR3 sequence: CASSIGVEQPQHF. The CDR3 DNA is TGTGCCAGTAGTATTGGGGTCGAGCAGCCCCAGCATTTT. The variable domain in full, with the rest retrieved from reference TRBV19 and TRBJ1-5, is DGGITQSPKYLFRKEGQNVTLSCEQNLNHDAMYWYRQDPGQGLRLIYYSQIVNDFQKGDIAEGYSVSREKKESFPLTVTSAQKNPTAFYLCASSIGVEQPQHFGDGTRLSIL.

This clonotype has only a few counts. The conserved closing phenylalanine or tryptophan is absent in this CDR3, likely reflecting a read error. The DNA is left out, because the CDR3 cannot be placed on it with certainty; the CDR3 is given as TCRdb lists it. V gene TRBV27 combines with J gene TRBJ1-4; TRBD1 is the table's D call, not checked against the DNA. Germline-derived CDR1 and CDR2 are MNHEY and SMNVEV (reference sequence). The CDR3 is made up of 9 amino acids, end residues included. The CDR3 sequence: CASSPQQGL.

This clonotype was recorded at least ten times. The chain links TRBV27 to TRBJ1-2; 8 nucleotides match TRBD1. The CDR3 has 14 residues. Germline V CDR1 and CDR2: MNHEY, SMNVEV (reference sequence). Trimming at V came to 5 bases and at J to 4 bases, leaving 6 bases not matched to a gene. The CDR3 bases are TGTGCCAGCAGTCAAACAGGGGGGAGCTATGGCTACACCTTC. Its translation: CASSQTGGSYGYTF.

This clonotype was found many times. The J gene is TRBJ2-7, the V gene TRBV7-3; 7 nucleotides line up with TRBD1. Per the germline V gene, CDR1 is SGHTA and CDR2 is FQGTGA. This CDR3 region has 15 residues. V lost 5 bases, J lost 5 bases, and 12 bases stayed unmatched. CDR3 protein: CASSPAKAGGHEQYF. As DNA, the CDR3 is TGTGCCAGCAGCCCCGCTAAGGCAGGGGGACACGAGCAGTACTTC.

The chain joins TRBV10-3 to TRBJ1-6, with TRBD1 matching over 9 bases. Trimming at V came to 6 bases and at J to 10 bases, leaving 10 bases not matched to a gene. This CDR3 spans 15 amino acids. From germline, CDR1 is ENHRY and CDR2 SYGVKD. In DNA form, the CDR3 reads TGTGCCATCAGCGCCGGGACAGGGCAGGGATCACCCCTCCACTTT. As protein: CAISAGTGQGSPLHF.

This clonotype was seen repeatedly, ten times or more. A much larger clone is a single base away; this may be a read error. The chain combines TRBV20-1 with TRBJ1-5; D is unclear. CDR1 and CDR2 from the germline V gene are DFQATT and SNEGSKA (reference sequence). The CDR3 runs to 12 residues. DNA of the CDR3: TGCAGTGCTAGGGGAATCAATCAGCCCCCGCATTTT. This gives the protein CSARGINQPPHF.

V and J are TRBV5-6 and TRBJ1-2; D is possibly TRBD1 (6 bases). Between the trimmed V and J ends, which lost 2 bases and 12 bases, there was a span of 14 bases. Germline-derived CDR1 and CDR2 are SGHDT and YYEEEE. CDR3 size: 12 residues. The CDR3 here is CASSFRTAGNTF. CDR3 in DNA: TGTGCCAGCAGCTTCAGGACAGCTGGAAACACCTTC.